A selection of T cell receptor beta chains follows, all from one sample in a study of PD-1 blockade in classical Hodgkin lymphoma. Sequencing was performed with immunoSEQ multiplex PCR; in TCRdb, only in-frame clones are kept and a portion is missing. The table records tens of thousands of clones, approximately 80% of them present only once. Sequencing used peripheral blood mononuclear cells (PBMCs), obtained before the fourth cycle of nivolumab. The receptor source for this set is a human donor with classical Hodgkin lymphoma. Each CDR3 is given with its conserved first and last residue. A D gene is named only where the DNA matches it firmly. Size is omitted from some rows. Given values are once, few, many or a class for expanded clones.

cdr3_nt	cdr3_aa	v_call	j_call	d_call	clone_size
TGTGCTAGTGGTTTCGGCGGGGCTAGCACAGATACGCAGTATTTT	CASGFGGASTDTQYF	TRBV12-5	TRBJ2-3	-	-
TGTGCCAGCAGCGTAGTGGTCGGGGGGGGGTGGGAGACCCAGTACTTC	CASSVVVGGGWETQYF	TRBV9	TRBJ2-5	TRBD2	few
TGTGCCAGCAGCGGGACAGGGGGTGCCTACGAGCAGTACTTC	CASSGTGGAYEQYF	TRBV6-1	TRBJ2-7	TRBD1	once
TGTGCCAGCAGCTCAAGAGGGTATTCTGGCTACACCTTC	CASSSRGYSGYTF	TRBV7-9	TRBJ1-2	-	-
TGCGCCAGCAGCTGGGGGTATAACTTCCGAGGCGACGAGCAGTACTTC	CASSWGYNFRGDEQYF	TRBV5-1	TRBJ2-7	-	-
TGTGCCAGTAGTGTCCTCGAAAACTACAGTAGTGTAACCTACGAGCAGTACTTC	CASSVLENYSSVTYEQYF	TRBV19	TRBJ2-7	-	-
TGTGCCAGTCGGCGTCGGCGGGGAAACACCATATATTTT	CASRRRRGNTIYF	TRBV2	TRBJ1-3	-	-
TGTGCCAGCTCACCCCGTCCGGAAGATACGCAGTATTTT	CASSPRPEDTQYF	TRBV18	TRBJ2-3	-	-
TGTGCCAGCAGCGCCTCACTAGCGGGGGGGCGTAGCACAGATACGCAGTATTTT	CASSASLAGGRSTDTQYF	TRBV9	TRBJ2-3	TRBD2	once
TGCGCCAGCAGTCTAGGTACTGAGCAGTTCTTC	CASSLGTEQFF	TRBV23-1	TRBJ2-1	-	-
TGTGCCAGCAGCGCCGACGGCCTACTAGGCATTCAGTACTTC	CASSADGLLGIQYF	TRBV9	TRBJ2-4	-	-
TGCGCCAGCAGCAGGACAGCGGATGGCTACACCTTC	CASSRTADGYTF	TRBV5-1	TRBJ1-2	-	-
TGCGCCAGCACCTCTCCCTTAGCGGGGGGTATAAATGAGCAGTTCTTC	CASTSPLAGGINEQFF	TRBV5-1	TRBJ2-1	TRBD2	-
TGCGCCAGCAGCTTGGACCCAGGGTCGGCCGGAAACACCATATATTTT	CASSLDPGSAGNTIYF	TRBV5-1	TRBJ1-3	-	-
TGTGCCAGCAGCGTAGTGGGGACAGGCCAAGAGACCCAGTACTTC	CASSVVGTGQETQYF	TRBV9	TRBJ2-5	TRBD1	once
TGTGCCAGCAGCCAAAGCGTAGTTGGGACGAAAGCTTTCTTT	CASSQSVVGTKAFF	TRBV7-3	TRBJ1-1	-	once
TGTGCCAGCAGTTTATCCACGGGGAGGGCCCCTCCAAACGTGGCACTCTCTGGGGCCAACGTCCTGACTTTC	CASSLSTGRAPPNVALSGANVLTF	TRBV27	TRBJ2-6	TRBD2	-
TGTGCCAGCTCACCACCGTGGGGCGGGAACACTGAAGCTTTCTTT	CASSPPWGGNTEAFF	TRBV18	TRBJ1-1	-	-
TGTGCCAGCAGCCGCGGGGAGGGGAACGAGCAGTACTTC	CASSRGEGNEQYF	TRBV5-4	TRBJ2-7	TRBD2	-
TGTGCCAGCAGCCCACAGGGAGGAAACCAGCCCCAGCATTTT	CASSPQGGNQPQHF	TRBV7-2	TRBJ1-5	-	-
TGCAGTGCTAGCGCCGGAAACACCATATATTTT	CSASAGNTIYF	TRBV20-1	TRBJ1-3	-	-
TGCGCCAGCACCACGACTCTTACAGGTAAAATTAGCACAGATACGCAGTATTTT	CASTTTLTGKISTDTQYF	TRBV10-2	TRBJ2-3	-	once
TGTGCCATCAGTGAGTCGGGGGGCGCCGGGTATGGCTACACCTTC	CAISESGGAGYGYTF	TRBV10-3	TRBJ1-2	-	-
TGTGCCAGTGGCGTTTCGGGAAACACCATATATTTT	CASGVSGNTIYF	TRBV19	TRBJ1-3	-	-
TGTGCCAGCAGCTTAGACGGGACAGGGATCTATGGCTACACCTTC	CASSLDGTGIYGYTF	TRBV7-2	TRBJ1-2	TRBD1	medium-sized
TGTGCCAGCAGCTTTTCAGCGGTGTTCGAGGGATACGAGCAGTACTTC	CASSFSAVFEGYEQYF	TRBV7-3	TRBJ2-7	-	-
TGTGCCAGCAGCCTGACTAGGGATAGCACAGATACGCAGTATTTT	CASSLTRDSTDTQYF	TRBV7-3	TRBJ2-3	-	-
TGCGCCAGCAGTGAGGAAGGGCTGACCCAGTACTTC	CASSEEGLTQYF	TRBV10-1	TRBJ2-5	-	-
TGTGCCAGCTCTCCGTCCAGTGGGAAGGATACGCAGTATTTT	CASSPSSGKDTQYF	TRBV18	TRBJ2-3	-	-
TGTGCCAGCAGCCCTGTTTCCTCCGGGGAGCTGTTTTTT	CASSPVSSGELFF	TRBV6-5	TRBJ2-2	-	-
TGCAGGGGGACAGGGGGCACTGAAGCTTTCTTT	CRGTGGTEAFF	TRBV20-1	TRBJ1-1	TRBD1	-